Listed below are T cell receptor beta chains from one sample, sequenced in a study of metastatic and nonmetastatic thyroid tumors. TCRdb re-called the PCR reads through MiXCR. The table records about 21,000 clones, over 20% of them present only once. What was sequenced was adjacent normal tissue. The receptors originated from a female donor with papillary thyroid cancer or a benign thyroid nodule (not recorded which). Some clones in this sample may be carry-over from other donors' samples. Each CDR3 is given with its conserved first and last residue. The order of the fields is clone size, J gene, V gene, D gene, CDR3 DNA, CDR3 protein. D genes are given only for firm matches. The size field is filled for only some rows; it gives once, few, many or a size class.

few,TRBJ1-1,TRBV2,NA,TGTGCCAGTATTCGAGACCTAATGAACACTGAAGCTTTCTTT,CASIRDLMNTEAFF
many,TRBJ2-1,TRBV3-1,NA,TGTGCCAGCAGCCAAGATATGTGGGGGATTGGGCACAATGAGCAGTTCTTC,CASSQDMWGIGHNEQFF
few,TRBJ2-3,TRBV20-1,TRBD2,TGCAGTGCTAGTCCAACGGGAGGGCCGGATACGCAGTATTTT,CSASPTGGPDTQYF
medium-sized,TRBJ2-7,TRBV5-1,TRBD1,TGCGCCAGCAGCATGGGACAGGGCTTCACCTACGAGCAGTACTTC,CASSMGQGFTYEQYF
few,TRBJ2-7,TRBV12-3/TRBV12-4,TRBD1,TGTGCCAGCAGTTTAGGACAGGGATACGAGCAGTACTTC,CASSLGQGYEQYF
NA,TRBJ1-5,TRBV3-1,NA,TGTGCCAGCAGCCAAGGGGGGAGCAATCAGCCCCAGCATTTT,CASSQGGSNQPQHF
few,TRBJ1-5,TRBV28,NA,TGTGCCAGCAGCCGGGGGCCTAGCAATCAGCCCCAGCATTTT,CASSRGPSNQPQHF
many,TRBJ2-7,TRBV6-1,NA,TGTGCCAGCAGTGAAAGGCAGGGGTCCTACGAGCAGTACTTC,CASSERQGSYEQYF
few,TRBJ1-3,TRBV4-1,NA,TGCGCCAGCAGCCAAGATGGGTCGAGGTTTCGGCTAGGAAACACCATATATTTT,CASSQDGSRFRLGNTIYF
few,TRBJ2-7,TRBV27,NA,TGTGCCAGCAGTTTGACGACTAACTCCTACGAGCAGTACTTC,CASSLTTNSYEQYF
few,TRBJ1-2,TRBV24-1,TRBD1,TGTGCCACCAGTGATAACAGGGGGGATGGCTACACCTTC,CATSDNRGDGYTF
few,TRBJ1-2,TRBV5-5,NA,TGTGCCAGCAGCTTGGAAGGCAGCGGCTACACCTTC,CASSLEGSGYTF
many,TRBJ1-6,TRBV6-1,NA,TGTGCCAGCAGCCCCGCGCGGGCGGGACCACCCCTCCACTTT,CASSPARAGPPLHF